A single sample gave rise to the 18 T cell receptor beta chains below, sequenced in a study of beta chain features in type 1 diabetes. Study-wide results and caveats: TCRB CDR3s were moderately but significantly shorter in Type 1 diabetes patients in all four CD4+ subsets.

Expressed TCRB transcripts were sequenced after all isolated RNA was converted to cDNA. Repertoires were generated with immunoSEQ multiplex PCR, while TCRdb's copy carries only in-frame clones and drops some. This table holds a few hundred thousand clones, less than 30% found once. Antigen specificity for these receptors is unknown. Sequenced sample: naive CD4+ T cells from blood. The receptors derive from a woman aged 30 to 39 with type 1 diabetes.

This clone was detected a few times. This rearrangement joins TRBV28 to TRBJ2-7; the D is unclear. The CDR3 is 12 amino acids. Trimming shortened V by 7 bases and J by 0 bases, and 7 bases separated the two germline ends. Germline V gene data show CDR1 as MDHEN and CDR2 as SYDVKM. CDR3 region: CASTATSYEQYF. The CDR3 DNA reads as TGTGCCAGCACAGCGACCTCCTACGAGCAGTACTTC.

The chain employs TRBV18 and TRBJ2-5; 9 bases fit TRBD1. Trimming cost V 6 bases and J 3 bases; bases outside gene matches: 5. Germline assignment: CDR1 KGHSH and CDR2 LQKENI. The CDR3 spans 14 residues. The CDR3 DNA is TGTGCCAGCTCGCCTCGACAGGGGGAAGAGACCCAGTACTTC. Translated: CASSPRQGEETQYF.

The chain uses TRBV2 and TRBJ2-2; D is unresolved. With 8 bases removed from V and 6 bases from J, the gap between germline ends came to 13 bases. This CDR3 has 13 residues. The germline V gene has CDR1 SNHLY and CDR2 FYNNEI. The CDR3 here is CASEGVFSGELFF. Here the CDR3 DNA reads TGTGCCAGCGAAGGAGTATTCTCCGGGGAGCTGTTTTTT.

The V call is TRBV5-1, the J call TRBJ2-5; perhaps TRBD2 as D (5 bases). The CDR3 has 15 amino acids. Trimming took off 0 bases at V and 0 bases at J, with 9 bases between the two ends. Per the germline V gene, CDR1 is SGHRS and CDR2 is YFSETQ. In DNA, the CDR3 is TGCGCCAGCAGCTTGGCCCCGGGATACCAAGAGACCCAGTACTTC. Translated: CASSLAPGYQETQYF.

The chain recombines TRBV9 with TRBJ2-1; D possibly corresponds to TRBD2 (6 bases). This CDR3 is 16 amino acids long. The ends were cut back, 0 bases at V and 2 bases at J, with 12 bases in the middle. Germline V gives CDR1 SGDLS, CDR2 YYNGEE. The CDR3 here is CASSVVGRETYNEQFF. DNA of the CDR3: TGTGCCAGCAGCGTAGTAGGACGGGAGACCTACAATGAGCAGTTCTTC.

Notes on this clone: Other DNA sequences in this specimen translate into the identical CDR3. The rearrangement uses TRBV28 and TRBJ1-2; tentative D call: TRBD1 (5 bases). V shed 5 bases and J shed 3 bases, with 7 bases lying between them. Germline lookup yields CDR1 MDHEN and CDR2 SYDVKM. The CDR3 length is 12 residues. The CDR3 sequence is CASSQGDYGYTF. The CDR3 region has the DNA TGTGCCAGCAGTCAGGGTGACTATGGCTACACCTTC.

This clone turned up a few times. V and J are TRBV6-6 and TRBJ2-3; 8 nucleotides match TRBD2. CDR1 MNHNY and CDR2 SVGAGI come from the germline V gene (reference sequence). The CDR3 contains 14 residues. V dropped 6 bases and J dropped 1; count of bases not matched to a gene: 3. CDR3 region: CASSQTSGTDTQYF. CDR3 nucleotide sequence: TGTGCCAGCAGCCAGACTAGCGGCACAGATACGCAGTATTTT.

This rearrangement joins TRBV7-8 to TRBJ2-5; a weak D match, TRBD1 (6 bases). The CDR3 is made up of 15 amino acids. Deletions cut 1 base from V and 1 base from J, with 10 bases between. Germline CDR1 and CDR2: SGHVS and FQNEAQ. CDR3 residues: CASSLGAGAQETQYF. The CDR3 coding sequence is TGTGCCAGCAGCTTAGGGGCAGGGGCCCAAGAGACCCAGTACTTC.

This sequence joins TRBV7-9 and TRBJ1-1; D gene uncertain. Trimming removed 8 bases from V and 4 bases from J, with 11 bases in between. In germline, CDR1 is SEHNR, CDR2 FQNEAQ (reference sequence). The CDR3 is 12 amino acids. CDR3 sequence (DNA): TGTGCCAGCGGCGGGGTAGGCACTGAAGCTTTCTTT. It encodes CASGGVGTEAFF. Using reference TRBV7-9 and TRBJ1-1 for the parts outside the CDR3, the full variable domain is DTGVSQNPRHKITKRGQNVTFRCDPISEHNRLYWYRQTLGQGPEFLTYFQNEAQLEKSRLLSDRFSAERPKGSFSTLEIQRTEQGDSAMYLCASGGVGTEAFFGQGTRLTVV.

J is TRBJ2-3 and V is TRBV21-1; the table calls TRBD2, which could not be checked here. TRBV21-1 has pseudogene status. CDR3 length equals 16 residues. CDR3 sequence reads: CASSKAGRDPYGSQYF. The CDR3 nucleotides are TGTGCCAGCAGCAAAGCAGGGAGGGACCCTTATGGTTCGCAGTATTTT.

The CDR3 DNA reads as TGTGCCAGCAGCCTCTTTGGAGGCGGGGGGGAGACCCAGTACTTC. Its translation: CASSLFGGGGETQYF. The V gene is TRBV9, the J gene TRBJ2-5; 8 bases align to TRBD2. CDR1 SGDLS and CDR2 YYNGEE come from the germline V gene. The V segment lost 4 bases and the J segment 5 bases; nucleotides outside the gene matches: 10. The CDR3 consists of 15 residues.

In its sample, this clone was seen a few times. The chain couples TRBV28 to TRBJ2-1; 9 positions match TRBD2. Germline V gives CDR1 MDHEN, CDR2 SYDVKM. The V segment lost 7 bases and the J segment 7 bases; nucleotides outside the gene matches: 11. The CDR3 runs to 15 residues. This chain's CDR3 is CASTIPGSGRNEQFF. CDR3 sequence (DNA): TGTGCCAGCACTATTCCAGGTAGCGGGAGAAATGAGCAGTTCTTC. Full variable domain (outside the CDR3, taken from reference TRBV28 and TRBJ2-1): DVKVTQSSRYLVKRTGEKVFLECVQDMDHENMFWYRQDPGLGLRLIYFSYDVKMKEKGDIPEGYSVSREKKERFSLILESASTNQTSMYLCASTIPGSGRNEQFFGPGTRLTVL.

Only a few counts were recorded for this clone. The V call is TRBV19, the J call TRBJ1-5, with 8 bases fitting TRBD1. Germline-derived CDR1 and CDR2 are LNHDA and SQIVND (reference sequence). The CDR3 sequence is 14 residues long. J lost 6 bases, V lost 5 bases, and 6 bases had no gene match. The CDR3 DNA sequence: TGTGCCAGTAGTCCCGACAGGGGTGGTCAGCCCCAGCATTTT. It specifies CASSPDRGGQPQHF.

This clone was found a few times. The chain combines TRBV11-2 with TRBJ2-5; D unresolved. The CDR3 is 12 residues long. V was shortened by 8 bases and J by 4 bases, with 11 bases between the two germline ends. The germline CDR1 and CDR2 sequences are SGHAT and FQNNGV. The CDR3 region is CASGQDLETQYF. The CDR3 region has the DNA TGTGCCAGCGGGCAGGATCTAGAGACCCAGTACTTC.

This clone turned up a few times. J is TRBJ1-2 and V is TRBV19; no firm D call. The CDR3 runs 15 residues. Germline CDR1 LNHDA, CDR2 SQIVND (reference sequence). V lost 1 base to trimming and J lost 1 base, with 10 bases between them. CDR3 nucleotides: TGTGCCAGTAGTATAGCTATGACGGGTAACTATGGCTACACCTTC. Encoded protein: CASSIAMTGNYGYTF.

The chain recombines TRBV4-2 with TRBJ2-1; a possible D gene is TRBD1 (6 bases). Germline loops: CDR1 LGHNA, CDR2 YNFKEQ. The CDR3 extends over 16 amino acids. The V end was cut by 2 bases, the J end by 0 bases, with 11 bases between. CDR3 DNA: TGTGCCAGCAGCCAACGACAGGCAAGCTCCTACAATGAGCAGTTCTTC. It specifies CASSQRQASSYNEQFF.

The gene calls are TRBV9 and TRBJ2-3; D perhaps matches TRBD1 (5 bases). Germline CDR1 SGDLS, CDR2 YYNGEE. This CDR3 spans 15 amino acids. The V end was cut by 0 bases, the J end by 2 bases, with 10 bases between. The CDR3 here is CASSVVGQNTDTQYF. CDR3 DNA sequence: TGTGCCAGCAGCGTAGTGGGGCAGAACACAGATACGCAGTATTTT.

The chain joins TRBV4-1 to TRBJ1-5; no definite D call. Per the germline V gene, CDR1 is MGHRA and CDR2 is YSYEKL. The CDR3 has 15 residues. V was pared by 0 bases and J by 7 bases, with 13 bases between. The CDR3 region has the DNA TGCGCCAGCAGCCAAGAAAGGATAACGGGGCAGCCCCAGCATTTT. This encodes CASSQERITGQPQHF.